The rows below give T cell receptor beta chains drawn from one sample of a study of graft-versus-host responses after intestinal transplantation. The table came from immunoSEQ multiplex PCR; TCRdb's copy has only in-frame clones and leaves some out. This sample has 95,000 or so clones, with more than 80% found just once. The sequenced sample was PBMCs, obtained about 450 days after intestinal transplant. These receptors originate from a human patient who received an intestinal transplant, so some T cells may come from the graft donor. The CDR3 runs from the conserved cysteine through the conserved F or W. Each record gives: J gene, clone size, V gene, D gene, CDR3 DNA, CDR3 protein. D genes are given only for firm matches. Clone size appears in some rows only: once, few, many, or a class for an expanded clone.

j_call: TRBJ1-2
clone_size: once
v_call: TRBV10-3
d_call: -
cdr3_nt: TGTGCCATCAGTGAGTCTCCCGGGAGCAGACTATGGGGCTACACCTTC
cdr3_aa: CAISESPGSRLWGYTF

j_call: TRBJ1-1
clone_size: -
v_call: TRBV6-1
d_call: -
cdr3_nt: TGTGCCAGCAGCGCCCAACAGGGTAACACTGAAGCTTTCTTT
cdr3_aa: CASSAQQGNTEAFF

j_call: TRBJ2-1
clone_size: -
v_call: TRBV5-1
d_call: TRBD2
cdr3_nt: TGCGCCAGCAGCTTGGCCGGTATTAGCGGGGCTGGTAATGAGCAGTTCTTC
cdr3_aa: CASSLAGISGAGNEQFF

j_call: TRBJ2-1
clone_size: -
v_call: TRBV9
d_call: TRBD2
cdr3_nt: TGTGCCAGCAGCCCCGGGGGGGGTGGCCACAATGAGCAGTTCTTC
cdr3_aa: CASSPGGGGHNEQFF

j_call: TRBJ1-4
clone_size: -
v_call: TRBV4-1
d_call: -
cdr3_nt: TGCGCCAGCAGCAAAATGGGGGTAGCTAATGAAAAACTGTTTTTT
cdr3_aa: CASSKMGVANEKLFF

j_call: TRBJ2-7
clone_size: -
v_call: TRBV6-5
d_call: TRBD1
cdr3_nt: TGTGCCAGCAGTTACTTAGGGACAGGAGCCTACGAGCAGTACTTC
cdr3_aa: CASSYLGTGAYEQYF

j_call: TRBJ1-3
clone_size: -
v_call: TRBV7-9
d_call: -
cdr3_nt: TGTGCCAGCAGCTTAGCGCGGTCAGGGGTGGCTGGAAACACCATATATTTT
cdr3_aa: CASSLARSGVAGNTIYF

j_call: TRBJ2-5
clone_size: -
v_call: TRBV6-1
d_call: TRBD2
cdr3_nt: TGTGCCAGCCCTCGACTAGCGGGAGGAGAGACCCAGTACTTC
cdr3_aa: CASPRLAGGETQYF

j_call: TRBJ1-1
clone_size: -
v_call: TRBV10-1
d_call: -
cdr3_nt: TGCGCCAGCAGTGAGTCCCGGGACTGGGACACTGAAGCTTTCTTT
cdr3_aa: CASSESRDWDTEAFF

j_call: TRBJ1-3
clone_size: -
v_call: TRBV18
d_call: -
cdr3_nt: TGTGCCAGCTTCGAACGGGGGGGCACCTCTGGAAACACCATATATTTT
cdr3_aa: CASFERGGTSGNTIYF

j_call: TRBJ1-2
clone_size: -
v_call: TRBV6-5
d_call: -
cdr3_nt: TGTGCCAGCAGGGACGGATCTAACTATGGCTACACCTTC
cdr3_aa: CASRDGSNYGYTF

j_call: TRBJ2-3
clone_size: -
v_call: TRBV9
d_call: -
cdr3_nt: TGTGCCAGCAGCCCCGGGACAGATACGCAGTATTTT
cdr3_aa: CASSPGTDTQYF

j_call: TRBJ2-3
clone_size: -
v_call: TRBV19
d_call: -
cdr3_nt: TGTGCCAGTAGTATACTGCGGGGGCCCGGGGATACGCAGTATTTT
cdr3_aa: CASSILRGPGDTQYF

j_call: TRBJ1-3
clone_size: -
v_call: TRBV19
d_call: TRBD1
cdr3_nt: TGTGCCAGTAGTCCTAGGACAGGAACCTCTAACGGAAACACCATATATTTT
cdr3_aa: CASSPRTGTSNGNTIYF

j_call: TRBJ1-2
clone_size: -
v_call: TRBV5-6
d_call: TRBD1
cdr3_nt: TGTGCCAGCAGCTTTGGGGGGAGACAGGGAACTTATGGCTACACCTTC
cdr3_aa: CASSFGGRQGTYGYTF

j_call: TRBJ1-6
clone_size: -
v_call: TRBV6-5
d_call: TRBD1
cdr3_nt: TGTGCCAGCAGTTACTCGGGACAGGGAAATTCACCCCTCCACTTT
cdr3_aa: CASSYSGQGNSPLHF

j_call: TRBJ1-4
clone_size: -
v_call: TRBV5-4
d_call: -
cdr3_nt: TGTGCCAGCAGCCCGGTGGGGGAGGAAAAACTGTTTTTT
cdr3_aa: CASSPVGEEKLFF

j_call: TRBJ2-5
clone_size: -
v_call: TRBV6-5
d_call: -
cdr3_nt: TGTGCCAGCAGTTCTTGGGGACAAGAGACCCAGTACTTC
cdr3_aa: CASSSWGQETQYF

j_call: TRBJ1-2
clone_size: -
v_call: TRBV5-5
d_call: TRBD1
cdr3_nt: TGTGCCAGCAGCATAGGACAGGGTGTCCTCTATGGCTACACCTTC
cdr3_aa: CASSIGQGVLYGYTF

j_call: TRBJ2-3
clone_size: -
v_call: TRBV7-6
d_call: TRBD2
cdr3_nt: TGTGCCAGCAGCCCCCCGGGGACTAGCCGCACAGATACGCAGTATTTT
cdr3_aa: CASSPPGTSRTDTQYF

j_call: TRBJ2-5
clone_size: -
v_call: TRBV10-3
d_call: TRBD2
cdr3_nt: TGTGCCATCAGTGGACACCTAGCGGGGGGGGTTCTGCCCCAGTACTTC
cdr3_aa: CAISGHLAGGVLPQYF

j_call: TRBJ2-5
clone_size: -
v_call: TRBV27
d_call: TRBD2
cdr3_nt: TGTGCCAGCAGTTTCGGTGCGGGGGGGCGGGTGGAGACCCAGTACTTC
cdr3_aa: CASSFGAGGRVETQYF

j_call: TRBJ2-5
clone_size: -
v_call: TRBV7-3
d_call: -
cdr3_nt: TGTGCCAGCAGCTTAACTGGCGGGATGTACCAAGAGACCCAGTACTTC
cdr3_aa: CASSLTGGMYQETQYF

j_call: TRBJ2-7
clone_size: once
v_call: TRBV9
d_call: TRBD2
cdr3_nt: TGTGCCAGCAGCGTGCTAGCGGGGTCTACATACGAGCAGTACTTC
cdr3_aa: CASSVLAGSTYEQYF

j_call: TRBJ2-3
clone_size: -
v_call: TRBV5-1
d_call: -
cdr3_nt: TGCGCCAGCAGCTTCCGGGACGGAGAAGATACGCAGTATTTT
cdr3_aa: CASSFRDGEDTQYF